This T cell receptor beta chain was identified in a study of control samples from healthy donors and cancer patients. Unmatched junction bases numbered 5, after V lost 7 bases and J lost 6 bases. CDR3 size: 14 residues. In germline, CDR1 is MNHEY, CDR2 SVGAGI. Clones were sequenced by immunoSEQ multiplex PCR, and TCRdb holds only the in-frame ones, with some missing. Of 98,000 or so clones listed, 75% to 85% are singletons. The receptor's source is a woman in her twenties or thirties in good health. The chain uses TRBV6-5 and TRBJ2-3, with 12 bases lining up with TRBD2. The sequencing input was blood. This CDR3 is CASTSGGAGDTQYF. The CDR3 nucleotides read TGTGCCAGCACTAGCGGGGGGGCAGGGGATACGCAGTATTTT.